This T cell receptor (beta chain) originates from a study of T cells in Graves' hyperthyroidism and ophthalmopathy. The study, taken as a whole, reports: Among thyroid clonotypes expanded above 0.001, most also appeared in blood.

TCR beta CDR3 sequences were amplified from RNA transcripts. With the HTBI primer set, the TCR CDR3 went through a first round of RT-PCR. TCRdb processed the multiplex PCR reads anew with MiXCR; each CDR3 protein has one entry. In the table there are hundreds of thousands of distinct CDR3 sequences, approximately 44% of which are singletons. A note on this clonotype: The antigen is undetermined.

CDR3 length: 13 amino acids. V lost 3 bases, J lost 3 bases, and 7 bases lay in between. Germline-derived CDR1 and CDR2 are KGHDR and SFDVKD. The V gene is TRBV24-1, the J gene TRBJ2-5, with D possibly being TRBD2 (6 bases). The sequenced material came from peripheral blood or thyroid tissue (not recorded which). The sequence was obtained from a woman in her late teens or twenties with Graves' hyperthyroidism. The CDR3 DNA reads as TGTGCCACCAGTGATGGCGGGAAAGAGACCCAGTACTTC. Its translation: CATSDGGKETQYF.